This record looks at one TCR beta chain sequence and its context. The data belong to a study of blood T cell repertoires in COVID-19. The overall study: The United States, Italy and Spain supplied acute and convalescent COVID-19 samples. T cells, B-cell-depleted T cells, or PBMCs provided the cDNA or gDNA that served as material.

V gave up 7 bases and J gave up 0 bases, with 14 bases separating them. Germline CDR1 reads LGHDT; CDR2 reads YNNKEL (reference sequence). This CDR3 contains 15 residues. The authors' processing: Amplification of reference gene primers provided the estimated nucleated cell counts. Repertoires were generated with immunoSEQ multiplex PCR, while TCRdb's copy carries only in-frame clones and drops some. V and J calls and clone size are copied from that table; D and trimming were computed from the DNA. The sample yields about 300,000 clones, 85% to 90% seen once. Participants, roughly 18 to 90 years old, spanned around 25 US areas.

The rearrangement uses TRBV3-1 (or the pseudogene TRBV3-2) and TRBJ2-3, with TRBD2 as a possible D gene (6 bases). The clonotype was recovered from a man younger than 40 who had recovered from COVID-19. The specimen was PBMCs or T cells enriched from blood (not recorded which). CDR3 nucleotides: TGTGCCAGCACCCCGACTAGAACGAGCACAGATACGCAGTATTTT. Protein: CASTPTRTSTDTQYF.